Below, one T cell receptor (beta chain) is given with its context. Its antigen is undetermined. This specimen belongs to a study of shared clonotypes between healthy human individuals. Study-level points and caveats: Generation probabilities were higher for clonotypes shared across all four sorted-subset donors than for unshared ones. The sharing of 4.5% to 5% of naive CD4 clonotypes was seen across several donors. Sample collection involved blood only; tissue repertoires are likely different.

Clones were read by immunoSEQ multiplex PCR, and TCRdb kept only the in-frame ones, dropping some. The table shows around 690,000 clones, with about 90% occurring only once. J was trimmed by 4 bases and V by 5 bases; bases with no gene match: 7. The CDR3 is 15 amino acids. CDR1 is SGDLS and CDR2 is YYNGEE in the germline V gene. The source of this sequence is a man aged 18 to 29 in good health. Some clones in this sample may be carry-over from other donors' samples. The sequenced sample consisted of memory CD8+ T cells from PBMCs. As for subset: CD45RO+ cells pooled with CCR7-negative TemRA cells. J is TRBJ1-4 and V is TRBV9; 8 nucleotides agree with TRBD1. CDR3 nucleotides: TGTGCCAGCAGTCCCGACAGGGGCCTTAATGAAAAACTGTTTTTT. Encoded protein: CASSPDRGLNEKLFF.